The clone carrying this T cell receptor (beta chain) was recorded once. Its antigen is as yet unknown. CDR3 length: 13 residues. Germline CDR1 is MDHEN and CDR2 is SYDVKM. V was shortened by 3 bases and J by 5 bases, with 10 bases between the two germline ends. TCRdb's copy holds only in-frame clones and misses some; the assay was immunoSEQ multiplex PCR. Of about 160,000 clones in the sample, just over 90% were seen once. The data originate from a study of T cell responses to AZD1222 COVID-19 vaccine. Notes on the study in general: Sampling captured repertoires only after the peak T cell response. CD4 TCRs linked to vaccination spanned spike, dominating at 160-218 and 743-854. An increase in Spike-specific TCR breadth and depth was observed after two AZD1222 doses. Females made up more of the donors, who were largely white British, and clonal diversity may have come out too low.

The genes are TRBV28 and TRBJ1-2; D remains unclear. The sequenced sample was peripheral blood, obtained on day 0 of MenACWY control vaccination. The sequence derives from an adult in good health. The chain's CDR3 is CASSFPGEYGYTF. CDR3 DNA sequence: TGTGCCAGCAGTTTCCCGGGAGAATATGGCTACACCTTC.